Listed below are T cell receptor beta chains from one sample, sequenced in a study of shared clonotypes between healthy human individuals. Sequencing was performed with immunoSEQ multiplex PCR; in TCRdb, only in-frame clones are kept and a portion is missing. This sample carries roughly 380,000 clones, 96% of them seen once, and the ten largest clones take about 0.32%. The sample consisted of memory CD8+ T cells sorted from blood. The receptors here all came from a man aged 25-45 years in good health. The CDR3 runs from the conserved cysteine through the conserved F or W. The order of the fields is V gene, J gene, CDR3 protein.

TRBV28,TRBJ2-2,CASSLWSGSTGELFF
TRBV5-1,TRBJ2-5,CASSFGQETQYF
TRBV4-2,TRBJ2-1,CASSQDLRTSYNEQFF
TRBV30,TRBJ1-1,CAWSVRGNTEAFF
TRBV6-1,TRBJ2-1,CASSGNNEQFF
TRBV7-9,TRBJ2-2,CASRREGKTGELFF
TRBV5-1,TRBJ1-4,CASSLRQGPNEKLFF
TRBV11-2,TRBJ2-2,CASSPRPEEPGELFF
TRBV28,TRBJ1-3,CASRSNSFIVGNTIYF
TRBV6-6,TRBJ1-1,CASSPKQVAEAFF
TRBV6-5,TRBJ2-7,CASKMGQVAYEQYF
TRBV28,TRBJ1-2,CASASGISGYTF
TRBV9,TRBJ2-1,CASSGTSGSGSEQFF
TRBV6-1,TRBJ1-4,CASSLTGDRELFF
TRBV5-1,TRBJ2-7,CASSFSGSYEQYF
TRBV28,TRBJ1-2,CASSLKGYYGYTF
TRBV6-5,TRBJ2-5,CASSSSGTQYF
TRBV28,TRBJ2-1,CASSLPGAYNEQFF
TRBV2,TRBJ2-3,CASSGVGRTQYF
TRBV6-9,TRBJ2-4,CASSPSSGLAGEGSSKNIQYF
TRBV2,TRBJ2-5,CASSGETGKETQYF
TRBV7-6,TRBJ2-7,CASSLGLAGLDEQYF
TRBV5-4,TRBJ2-4,CASSLGATGTKNIQYF
TRBV25-1,TRBJ2-2,CASSRQAGGTGELFF
TRBV11-1,TRBJ2-5,CASSLQGREETQYF
TRBV19,TRBJ1-3,CASRPGQLSGNTIYF
TRBV15,TRBJ2-7,CATSRAILSSGHLSYEQYF
TRBV9,TRBJ2-1,CASSLAGGPSFLYEQFF
TRBV7-9,TRBJ1-2,CASSLAEGTGELYTF
TRBV7-8,TRBJ2-7,CASSPAGTPYEQYF
TRBV5-6,TRBJ2-1,CASSLARGNPQGNEQFF
TRBV6-5,TRBJ2-5,CASSQSGAFQETQYF
TRBV7-2,TRBJ1-5,CASSFTGEGNQPQHF
TRBV6-5,TRBJ2-2,CASRPNWGVGELFF
TRBV10-3,TRBJ2-1,CAISKTSGSINEQFF
TRBV7-2,TRBJ2-7,CASSLRSLGEQYF
TRBV5-1,TRBJ2-1,CASSPKRLYNEQFF
TRBV19,TRBJ2-1,CASSRRLAALNEQFF
TRBV18,TRBJ2-7,CASSQSSYEQYF
TRBV7-9,TRBJ2-6,CASSLVWGSGANVLTF
TRBV27,TRBJ1-4,CASSFRGREKLFF
TRBV15,TRBJ1-2,CATSRDQGNYGYTF
TRBV4-1,TRBJ2-7,CASSQERASAYEQYF
TRBV30,TRBJ2-2,CAWSDDREGGELFF
TRBV5-4,TRBJ2-4,CASSRGYTGQGGIQYF
TRBV7-9,TRBJ2-1,CASSTPGTALNEQFF
TRBV5-1,TRBJ2-5,CASSGGQPETQYF
TRBV4-1,TRBJ2-1,CASSQSPDYHQFF
TRBV7-9,TRBJ2-5,CASSLGRDREETQYF
TRBV4-1,TRBJ2-7,CASSQGTSAAYEQYF
TRBV28,TRBJ2-1,CASSLRQAYNEQFF